This entry lists 17 T cell receptor beta chains sequenced from one sample in a study of regulatory T cells in long-lasting Graves disease. Both iRepertoire HTBI primers and Arm-PCR of CDR3 regions were used to build the TCR beta libraries. TCRdb redid the calling of the multiplex PCR reads with MiXCR, one entry per CDR3 protein. The sample yields 400,000 to 550,000 distinct CDR3 sequences, around 15% seen once. Time point specified: newly diagnosed GD, antithyroid drugs for less than 3 months. Making the TCR library involved RNA that had been extracted from PBMCs. These records were also assigned to another study, of T cells in Graves' hyperthyroidism and ophthalmopathy.

Source: peripheral blood mononuclear cells (PBMCs), taken at new diagnosis, from a patient treated with antithyroid drugs. The source of these receptors is a woman in her twenties or thirties with Graves disease.

J is TRBJ2-4 and V is TRBV10-3, with 10 nucleotides matching TRBD1. Trimming at V came to 10 bases and at J to 4 bases, leaving 4 bases not matched to a gene. The CDR3 has 13 amino acids. In germline, CDR1 is ENHRY, CDR2 SYGVKD. CDR3 amino acids: CATAGQGKNIQYF. In DNA form, the CDR3 reads TGTGCCACCGCGGGACAGGGGAAAAACATTCAGTACTTC.

This clonotype was counted a single time. The V call is TRBV20-1, the J call TRBJ2-4; TRBD2 agrees at 8 bases. The V gene's germline CDR1 is DFQATT and CDR2 SNEGSKA (reference sequence). V gave up 6 bases and J gave up 7 bases; unmatched junction bases: 14. CDR3 length: 15 amino acids. CDR3: CSAGTGGLDKNIQYF. The DNA of the CDR3 is TGCAGTGCAGGGACGGGAGGGTTGGATAAGAACATTCAGTACTTC.

This clonotype was counted a few times. The chain carries TRBV5-1 and TRBJ1-1; D remains ambiguous. V gave up 1 base and J gave up 0 bases, with 10 bases separating them. CDR1 SGHRS and CDR2 YFSETQ come from the germline V gene. The CDR3 sequence is 15 residues long. CDR3 in amino acids: CASSLTGDLNTEAFF. The CDR3 DNA reads as TGCGCCAGCAGCTTGACCGGGGATCTGAACACTGAAGCTTTCTTT. The entire variable domain, with the rest obtained from reference TRBV5-1 and TRBJ1-1, is as follows: KAGVTQTPRYLIKTRGQQVTLSCSPISGHRSVSWYQQTPGQGLQFLFEYFSETQRNKGNFPGRFSGRQFSNSRSEMNVSTLELGDSALYLCASSLTGDLNTEAFFGQGTRLTVV.

This clonotype was detected ten times or more. The chain joins TRBV7-3 to TRBJ2-7, with 7 bases fitting TRBD2. Germline lookup yields CDR1 SGHTA and CDR2 FQGTGA. Trimming cost V 5 bases and J 1 base; bases outside gene matches: 5. The CDR3 has 14 amino acids. For the CDR3, the DNA is TGTGCCAGCAGCCGTGAAGCGGGATCCTACGAGCAGTACTTC. It encodes CASSREAGSYEQYF.

This clonotype was seen at least ten times. The rearrangement links TRBV6-2 or TRBV6-3 to TRBJ2-1; possibly TRBD1 or TRBD2 for D (5 bases each). The CDR3 extends over 15 amino acids. CDR1 MNHEY and CDR2 SVGEGT come from the germline V gene. V lost 3 bases and J lost 6, with 15 bases in between. CDR3 DNA sequence: TGTGCCAGCAGTTATGAGGGACCCGCGGGCAATGAGCAGTTCTTC. Translated, it gives CASSYEGPAGNEQFF.

The chain carries TRBV29-1 and TRBJ1-2, with 7 bases that match TRBD1. The CDR3 extends over 13 amino acids. Germline assignment: CDR1 SQVTM and CDR2 ANQGSEA. Unmatched junction bases numbered 13, after V lost 1 base and J lost 14 bases. In DNA form, the CDR3 reads TGCAGCGTTGAAGGCGGGACAGTGCAAACCCCTACCTTC. Amino acid sequence: CSVEGGTVQTPTF.

This clonotype was observed a few times. The V and J genes are TRBV20-1 and TRBJ1-4, with 8 nucleotides matching TRBD1. Losses at the gene ends were 0 bases for V and 1 base for J; bases not matched to a gene: 7. The CDR3 loop spans 17 amino acids. Germline V gene data show CDR1 as DFQATT and CDR2 as SNEGSKA (reference sequence). CDR3 sequence reads: CSARERTGLVTNEKLFF. In DNA form, the CDR3 reads TGCAGTGCTAGAGAACGGACAGGGCTGGTAACTAATGAAAAACTGTTTTTT.

This chain joins TRBV20-1 and TRBJ2-7; no firm D call. From germline, CDR1 is DFQATT and CDR2 SNEGSKA (reference sequence). With 3 bases removed from V and 12 bases from J, the gap between germline ends came to 12 bases. The CDR3 spans 10 residues. Here the CDR3 DNA reads TGCAGTGCTAGTTTTGGGCCCTCGTACTTC. Its protein product is CSASFGPSYF.

As regards this clonotype: Being one base from a much bigger clone, this may be a read error. The chain uses TRBV11-2 and TRBJ2-1; TRBD2 aligns across 11 bases. The germline V gene has CDR1 SGHAT and CDR2 FQNNGV. V was pared by 5 bases and J by 6 bases, with 9 bases of the junction left unmatched. This CDR3 is built from 16 residues. CDR3 protein: CASSLLSGGASNEQFF. The DNA of the CDR3 is TGTGCCAGCAGCCTCCTTAGCGGGGGGGCCAGCAATGAGCAGTTCTTC. Full variable domain (missing parts from reference TRBV11-2 and TRBJ2-1): EAGVAQSPRYKIIEKRQSVAFWCNPISGHATLYWYQQILGQGPKLLIQFQNNGVVDDSQLPKDRFSAERLKGVDSTLKIQPAKLEDSAVYLCASSLLSGGASNEQFFGPGTRLTVL.

In this sample, this clonotype turned up many times. The chain combines TRBV2 with TRBJ2-7, with TRBD2 matching over 13 bases. CDR1 is SNHLY, CDR2 FYNNEI, per germline. V shed 7 bases and J 8 bases; nucleotides not matched to a gene: 11. This CDR3 contains 15 residues. The CDR3: CASMPGLAGSTKQYF. DNA for the CDR3: TGTGCCAGCATGCCGGGACTAGCGGGGTCTACGAAGCAGTACTTC. Full variable domain (rest looked up from reference TRBV2 and TRBJ2-7): EPEVTQTPSHQVTQMGQEVILRCVPISNHLYFYWYRQILGQKVEFLVSFYNNEISEKSEIFDDQFSVERPDGSNFTLKIRSTKLEDSAMYFCASMPGLAGSTKQYFGPGTRLTVT.

At least ten counts were recorded for this clonotype. The V call is TRBV20-1, the J call TRBJ1-1; no firm D call. There are 15 residues in the CDR3. Germline V CDR1 and CDR2: DFQATT, SNEGSKA (reference sequence). V lost 5 bases and J lost 0, with 16 bases in between. The CDR3 bases are TGCAGTGCTTATGATATGGTGATAGTGAACACTGAAGCTTTCTTT. It encodes CSAYDMVIVNTEAFF.

As concerns this clonotype: A far larger clone lies a single base away; this is likely a read error. This chain connects TRBV3-1 to TRBJ2-5, with 8 positions matching TRBD2. The J call is uncertain, as TRBJ2-1 better fits the DNA end. The CDR3 is 16 residues long. CDR1 and CDR2 (germline): LGHDT, YNNKEL (reference sequence). For the CDR3, the DNA is TGTGCCAGCAGCCAAGGTGGACTAGCAACCTCCTACGAGCAGTTCTTC. It codes for CASSQGGLATSYEQFF.

This clonotype was seen just once. The chain is built from TRBV6-2 or TRBV6-3 and TRBJ1-3, with D perhaps TRBD1 (5 bases). CDR1 and CDR2 from the germline V gene are MNHEY and SVGEGT. The CDR3 loop spans 13 amino acids. The ends were cut back, 2 bases at V and 7 bases at J, with 9 bases in the middle. CDR3 coding DNA: TGTGCCAGCAGTTACGCACCAGGGAACACCATATATTTT. Translated, it gives CASSYAPGNTIYF.

The J gene is TRBJ2-7, the V gene TRBV4-1, with D possibly being TRBD1 (6 bases). The germline V and J ends were trimmed by 7 bases and 0 bases, with 7 bases remaining between them. CDR1 is MGHRA, CDR2 YSYEKL, per germline. This CDR3 comprises 12 residues. In nucleotides, the CDR3 is TGCGCCAGCAAAGGGGGCTCCTACGAGCAGTACTTC. This translates into CASKGGSYEQYF.

This clonotype was counted many times. The chain employs TRBV13 and TRBJ2-3; TRBD2 aligns across 12 bases. Germline V gene data show CDR1 as PRHDT and CDR2 as FYEKMQ (reference sequence). V lost 5 bases to trimming and J lost 6 bases; unmatched junction nucleotides: 3. This CDR3 has 14 residues. CDR3 sequence: CASSRLAGVDTQYF. Here the CDR3 DNA reads TGTGCCAGCAGCAGACTAGCGGGAGTGGATACGCAGTATTTT.

This clonotype was seen a few times. This could be a read error, since a much larger clone is one nucleotide away. This likely comes from a read error, as the CDR3 has no conserved phenylalanine or tryptophan at its end. The genes are TRBV18 and TRBJ2-1; TRBD1 or TRBD2 may be the D gene (5 bases each). CDR1 is KGHSH and CDR2 is LQKENI in the germline V gene. V was trimmed by 3 bases and J by 5 bases, leaving 14 bases between them. This CDR3 is built from 15 residues. CDR3 bases: TGTGCCAGCTCACCTGGGGGTACCCGAAACAATGAGCAGTTCCTC. The encoded protein is CASSPGGTRNNEQFL.

A note on this clonotype: Being one base from a much bigger clone, this may be a read error. The rearrangement links TRBV30 to TRBJ1-3; D uncertain. The CDR3 is 13 residues long. Germline assignment: CDR1 GTSNPN and CDR2 SVGIG (reference sequence). The CDR3 DNA reads TGTGCCCGGAGTGGAGGGTTCGGAAACACCATATATTTT. It encodes CARSGGFGNTIYF.